This TCR beta chain originates from a study of blood T cell repertoires in COVID-19. Authors' analysis steps: Nucleated cell counts were estimated from reference gene primer amplification. Using immunoSEQ multiplex PCR, the repertoire was profiled, and TCRdb retains in-frame clones only, with some absent. V and J calls and clone size are copied from that table; D and trimming were computed from the DNA. This table has some 270,000 clones, approximately 85% appearing once. This sequence originates from a woman between 70 and 85 years old with acute or convalescent COVID-19. Sequencing was done on a sample of peripheral blood.

CDR3 nucleotide sequence: TGTGCCAGCTCCGGCGGGATAGGGCAGTTCTTC. It translates to CASSGGIGQFF. The chain couples TRBV7-3 to TRBJ2-1; possible D gene TRBD2, 6 bases. Trimming took off 8 bases at V and 12 bases at J, with 14 bases between the two ends. There are 11 residues in the CDR3. Germline CDR1 SGHTA, CDR2 FQGTGA. The whole variable domain, filled in from reference TRBV7-3 and TRBJ2-1, reads GAGVSQTPSNKVTEKGKYVELRCDPISGHTALYWYRQSLGQGPEFLIYFQGTGAADDSGLPNDRFFAVRPEGSVSTLKIQRTERGDSAVYLCASSGGIGQFFGPGTRLTVL.